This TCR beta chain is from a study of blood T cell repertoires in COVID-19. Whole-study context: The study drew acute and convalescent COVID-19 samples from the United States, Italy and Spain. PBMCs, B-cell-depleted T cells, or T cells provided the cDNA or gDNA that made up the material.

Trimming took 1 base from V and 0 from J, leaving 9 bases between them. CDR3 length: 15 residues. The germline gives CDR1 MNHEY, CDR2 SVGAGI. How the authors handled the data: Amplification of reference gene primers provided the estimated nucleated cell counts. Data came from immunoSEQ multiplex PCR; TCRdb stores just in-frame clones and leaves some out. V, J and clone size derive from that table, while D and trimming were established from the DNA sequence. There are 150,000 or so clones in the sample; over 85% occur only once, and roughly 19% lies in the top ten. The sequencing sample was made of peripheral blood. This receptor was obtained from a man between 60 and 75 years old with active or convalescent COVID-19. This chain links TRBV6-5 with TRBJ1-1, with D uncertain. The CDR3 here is CASSYLGIMNTEAFF. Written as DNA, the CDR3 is TGTGCCAGCAGTTACTTGGGCATAATGAACACTGAAGCTTTCTTT.